Below, 21 T cell receptor beta chains from the same sample are listed, as sequenced in a study of blood T cell repertoires in COVID-19. The method was immunoSEQ multiplex PCR; TCRdb's version includes in-frame clones alone and lacks a portion of them. The sample records 90,000 to 100,000 clones, around 81% being singletons. Sequenced material: peripheral blood. The receptors originated from a man in his sixties with acute or convalescent COVID-19.

V usage is TRBV4-1 and J usage is TRBJ2-5; 12 nucleotides agree with TRBD2. Germline V gene lookup returns CDR1 MGHRA and CDR2 YSYEKL. CDR3 length: 17 residues. J gave up 4 bases and V 4 bases, and 10 bases lay outside the gene matches. CDR3 sequence (DNA): TGCGCCAGCAGCCCCCTGACTAGCGGGAGAGCTGGAGAGACCCAGTACTTC. Protein sequence: CASSPLTSGRAGETQYF.

This chain links TRBV7-9 with TRBJ2-1; 9 nucleotides line up with TRBD1. This CDR3 is 15 amino acids long. The trim removed 3 bases at V and 7 bases at J, leaving 7 bases unmatched. CDR1 is SEHNR, CDR2 FQNEAQ, per germline (reference sequence). The CDR3 region has the DNA TGTGCCAGCAGCTTTGGGACAGGGACATTGAATGAGCAGTTCTTC. It yields the protein CASSFGTGTLNEQFF.

The chain employs TRBV5-8 and TRBJ1-2, with 7 bases matching TRBD1. Germline assignment: CDR1 SGHTS and CDR2 YDEGEE. This CDR3 spans 14 amino acids. J gave up 13 bases and V 4 bases, and 16 bases lay outside the gene matches. The CDR3 bases are TGTGCCAGCAGCACGGACAGGTGGGACGTCGGTTCCACCTTC. Translating it yields CASSTDRWDVGSTF.

The rearrangement uses TRBV11-3 and TRBJ2-2; weak D call: TRBD2 (5 bases). V was trimmed by 3 bases and J by 3 bases, leaving 11 bases between them. Germline values: CDR1 SGHNT, CDR2 YENEEA. The CDR3 consists of 15 residues. The CDR3 sequence: CASSFGSGDTGELFF. CDR3 nucleotide sequence: TGTGCCAGCAGCTTTGGGTCCGGGGACACCGGGGAGCTGTTTTTT.

This clone was seen once. V usage is TRBV6-4 and J usage is TRBJ2-7; 9 bases agree with TRBD2. The CDR3 is made up of 18 amino acids. Germline trimming cut 0 bases from V and 3 bases from J; bases unmatched to any gene: 12. Germline assignment: CDR1 MRHNA and CDR2 SNTAGT. The CDR3 DNA follows: TGTGCCAGCAGTGACTCTCCCCCTAGCGGGAAGGTCTTCTACGAGCAGTACGTC. It encodes CASSDSPPSGKVFYEQYV.

This chain links TRBV7-9 with TRBJ1-4; tentative D call: TRBD1 (5 bases). This CDR3 is built from 12 residues. V lost 0 bases, J lost 13 bases, and 9 bases lay in between. Germline V gives CDR1 SEHNR, CDR2 FQNEAQ (reference sequence). CDR3 bases: TGTGCCAGCAGCTTAGCCCCCAGGGTACTGTTTTTT. Its protein product is CASSLAPRVLFF.

This clone was counted between two and nine times. The chain uses TRBV29-1 and TRBJ2-1, with TRBD2 matching 12 bases. The junction had 5 bases not matched to a gene; V was cut back by 7 bases and J by 4 bases. Germline V gene sequence: CDR1 SQVTM, CDR2 ANQGSEA. The CDR3 totals 14 residues. The CDR3 spells CSGLAGGGYNEQFF. CDR3 DNA sequence: TGCAGCGGCCTAGCGGGAGGGGGATACAATGAGCAGTTCTTC.

The chain carries TRBV30 and TRBJ2-2; tentatively, D is TRBD2 (5 bases). This CDR3 comprises 14 residues. V gave up 0 bases and J gave up 7 bases, with 12 bases separating them. Germline-derived CDR1 and CDR2 are GTSNPN and SVGIG (reference sequence). The CDR3 protein is CAWSVIGEGGELFF. DNA of the CDR3: TGTGCCTGGAGTGTTATCGGTGAGGGCGGGGAGCTGTTTTTT.

The chain couples TRBV27 to TRBJ1-6; perhaps TRBD1 as D (5 bases). CDR1 is MNHEY and CDR2 is SMNVEV in the germline V gene (reference sequence). The V and J ends lost 5 bases and 9 bases respectively, with 20 bases between them. This CDR3 is built from 16 residues. CDR3: CASSGAGAYLISPLHF. The CDR3 DNA reads as TGTGCCAGCAGTGGGGCTGGGGCATACCTCATTTCACCCCTCCACTTT.

V and J are TRBV7-8 and TRBJ2-1; D possibly corresponds to TRBD2 (6 bases). V was shortened by 5 bases and J by 7 bases, with 21 bases between the two germline ends. Germline V gives CDR1 SGHVS, CDR2 FQNEAQ. This CDR3 is 16 amino acids long. The CDR3: CASSIERADYINEQFF. CDR3 nucleotides: TGTGCCAGCAGCATAGAGCGGGCGGACTACATAAATGAGCAGTTCTTC.

J is TRBJ2-1 and V is TRBV9, with 9 nucleotides matching TRBD2. V lost 0 bases to trimming and J lost 4 bases; unmatched junction nucleotides: 5. This CDR3 region has 16 residues. Germline V gene sequence: CDR1 SGDLS, CDR2 YYNGEE. The CDR3 bases are TGTGCCAGCAGCGTAGAGGGTAGCGGGAGTTACAATGAGCAGTTCTTC. It translates to CASSVEGSGSYNEQFF.

The CDR3 coding sequence is TGTGCCACCAGCGGGGGGGGACCAACGCAGTATTTT. Protein sequence: CATSGGGPTQYF. This sequence joins TRBV15 and TRBJ2-3, with 7 bases that match TRBD2. The CDR3 spans 12 residues. Unmatched junction bases numbered 5, after V lost 5 bases and J lost 9 bases. The V gene's germline CDR1 is LNHNV and CDR2 YYDKDF (reference sequence).

The rearrangement links TRBV27 to TRBJ2-7, with 9 positions matching TRBD2. Germline CDR1 and CDR2: MNHEY and SMNVEV (reference sequence). This CDR3 region has 14 residues. Trimming removed 5 bases from V and 5 bases from J; junction bases left unmatched: 7. CDR3 in amino acids: CASSKSGGPNEQYF. The CDR3 nucleotides read TGTGCCAGCAGTAAGAGCGGGGGGCCCAACGAGCAGTACTTC.

Points on this clone: In the same sample, other DNA sequences code for this CDR3. The chain links TRBV19 to TRBJ2-7; D possibly corresponds to TRBD2 (5 bases). Trimming removed 3 bases from V and 4 bases from J, with 7 bases in between. Germline assignment: CDR1 LNHDA and CDR2 SQIVND (reference sequence). The CDR3 is 12 residues long. The CDR3 region has the DNA TGTGCCAGTAGTATTGGCGGGTACGAGCAGTACTTC. Translating it yields CASSIGGYEQYF. The variable domain in full, completed from reference TRBV19 and TRBJ2-7, reads DGGITQSPKYLFRKEGQNVTLSCEQNLNHDAMYWYRQDPGQGLRLIYYSQIVNDFQKGDIAEGYSVSREKKESFPLTVTSAQKNPTAFYLCASSIGGYEQYFGPGTRLTVT.

This rearrangement joins TRBV4-1 to TRBJ2-2, with D perhaps TRBD1 (6 bases). This CDR3 is built from 15 residues. Germline lookup yields CDR1 MGHRA and CDR2 YSYEKL. V was clipped by 5 bases and J by 5 bases, with 15 bases between them. CDR3 DNA: TGCGCCAGCAGCACCTTACAGGGCTTTACCGGGGAGCTGTTTTTT. It encodes CASSTLQGFTGELFF.

This clone came up a few times. This chain uses TRBV6-5 with TRBJ1-2; 8 bases are shared with TRBD1. This CDR3 comprises 14 residues. Germline V lookup: CDR1 MNHEY, CDR2 SVGAGI. J lost 4 bases, V lost 6 bases, and 7 bases had no gene match. The CDR3 is CASRPGQGIYGYTF. CDR3 bases: TGTGCCAGCAGGCCTGGACAGGGAATCTATGGCTACACCTTC.

This chain uses TRBV7-9 with TRBJ2-7; 9 bases match TRBD1. The CDR3 runs to 14 residues. Per germline, CDR1 SEHNR and CDR2 FQNEAQ (reference sequence). After removal of 5 bases from V and 5 bases from J, the junction contained 7 bases not matched to a gene. In nucleotides, the CDR3 is TGTGCCAGCAGCACTGGACAGGGGAGGGACGAGCAGTACTTC. Its protein product is CASSTGQGRDEQYF.

The rearrangement uses TRBV6-9 and TRBJ2-7; no clear D gene. The CDR3 is 13 residues long. The V gene's germline CDR1 is MNHGY and CDR2 SVAAGI. The V gene lost 4 bases and the J gene lost 3 bases, with 10 bases spanning the gap. The CDR3 DNA is TGTGCCAGCAGTTGTCATAACTTCTACGAGCAGTACGTC. This translates into CASSCHNFYEQYV.

This chain uses TRBV9 with TRBJ2-3; 15 bases align to TRBD2. Germline loops: CDR1 SGDLS, CDR2 YYNGEE. CDR3 length: 16 amino acids. V gave up 4 bases and J gave up 4 bases; unmatched junction bases: 4. The chain's CDR3 is CASSPWTSGGADTQYF. The CDR3 bases are TGTGCCAGCAGCCCCTGGACTAGCGGGGGGGCAGATACGCAGTATTTT.

The V and J genes are TRBV10-2 and TRBJ1-4; 8 positions match TRBD1. V dropped 0 bases and J dropped 8; count of bases not matched to a gene: 5. Per the germline V gene, CDR1 is WSHSY and CDR2 is SAAADI. CDR3 length: 15 amino acids. The CDR3 DNA is TGCGCCAGCAGTGAGTCCCGACAGGGGCCCGAAAAACTGTTTTTT. It is translated as CASSESRQGPEKLFF.

This chain connects TRBV24-1 to TRBJ2-1, with D maybe TRBD2 (6 bases). The V end lost 3 bases, the J end lost 9 bases, and 20 bases lay between the germline ends. CDR3 size: 16 residues. Germline loops: CDR1 KGHDR, CDR2 SFDVKD. In DNA form, the CDR3 reads TGTGCCACCAGTGATCCGCACCAGACTAGTCACGGTGAGCAGTTCTTC. Its translation is CATSDPHQTSHGEQFF.